Reported below is one T cell receptor beta chain. The antigen remains undetermined. CDR1 LGHNA and CDR2 YSLEER come from the germline V gene. Trimming pared 0 bases from V and 4 bases from J, leaving 3 bases between. The CDR3 is 13 residues long. This sample's treatment: oral pan-JAK inhibitor, 5-10 mg twice daily. Samples from alopecia areata patients were lesional scalp punch biopsies and peripheral blood. This sample is drawn from a study of CD8+ T cells in alopecia areata. Across the whole study: Tofacitinib administration to treated patients was oral, at 5 to 10 mg twice daily.

Study findings and constraints: Alopecia totalis/universalis scalp especially showed more expanded CD8+ clones than normal scalp.

cDNA prepared by RNA extraction and subsequent reverse transcription served as the template for sequencing. Libraries were prepared by immunoSEQ multiplex PCR; TCRdb keeps only in-frame clonotypes and omits some of them. The sample shows about 270,000 clones, approximately 60% of them seen only once. This chain connects TRBV4-3 to TRBJ2-2; D remains unclear. The sample in question was CD4+ T cells sorted from blood, obtained at approximately week 51, from a patient treated with tofacitinib. This receptor was obtained from a human donor with alopecia areata. CDR3: CASSQETTGELFF. For the CDR3, the DNA is TGCGCCAGCAGCCAAGAGACCACCGGGGAGCTGTTTTTT.